This T cell receptor (beta chain) comes out of a study of T cells in Graves' hyperthyroidism and ophthalmopathy. RNA transcripts were the template for amplifying TCR beta CDR3 regions. First-round RT-PCR with HTBI primers amplified the TCR CDR3 region. TCRdb fed the multiplex PCR reads into MiXCR, producing one record per CDR3 protein. The sample carries 500,000 to 800,000 distinct CDR3 sequences, just under 45% recorded once. CDR1 and CDR2 from the germline V gene are DFQATT and SNEGSKA (reference sequence). The CDR3 loop spans 13 amino acids. V gave up 6 bases and J gave up 3 bases, with 14 bases separating them.

This sequence was found in an adult man with Graves' disease, either hyperthyroidism or ophthalmopathy (not recorded which). This chain connects TRBV20-1 to TRBJ1-1, with D perhaps matching TRBD1 (6 bases). Sequenced sample: peripheral blood or thyroid tissue (not recorded which). The CDR3 spells CSAHRAPDTEAFF. Here the CDR3 DNA reads TGCAGTGCCCACAGGGCTCCGGACACTGAAGCTTTCTTT.